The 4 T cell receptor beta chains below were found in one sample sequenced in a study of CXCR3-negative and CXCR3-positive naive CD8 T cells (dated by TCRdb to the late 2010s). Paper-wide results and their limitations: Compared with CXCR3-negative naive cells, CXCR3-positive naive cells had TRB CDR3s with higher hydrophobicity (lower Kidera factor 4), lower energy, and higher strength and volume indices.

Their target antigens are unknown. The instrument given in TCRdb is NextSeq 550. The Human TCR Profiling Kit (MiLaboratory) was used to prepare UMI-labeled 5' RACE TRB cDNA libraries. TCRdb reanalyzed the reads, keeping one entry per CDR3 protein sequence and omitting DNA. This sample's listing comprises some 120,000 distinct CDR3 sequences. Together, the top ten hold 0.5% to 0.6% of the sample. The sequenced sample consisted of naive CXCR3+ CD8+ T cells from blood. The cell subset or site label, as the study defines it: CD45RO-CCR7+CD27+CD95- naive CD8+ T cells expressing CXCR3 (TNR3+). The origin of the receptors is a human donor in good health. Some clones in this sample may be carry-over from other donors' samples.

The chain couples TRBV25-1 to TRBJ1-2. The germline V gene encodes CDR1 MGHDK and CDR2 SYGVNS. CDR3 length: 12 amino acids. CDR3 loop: CASSETNYGYTF.

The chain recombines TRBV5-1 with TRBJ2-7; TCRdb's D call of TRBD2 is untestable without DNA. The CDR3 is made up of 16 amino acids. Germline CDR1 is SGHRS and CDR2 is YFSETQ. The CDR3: CASSLALYGRDYEQYF.

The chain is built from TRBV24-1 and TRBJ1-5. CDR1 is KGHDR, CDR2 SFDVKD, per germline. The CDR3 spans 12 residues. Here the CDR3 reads CATSDFNQPQHF.

This CDR3 reads CASSPTPGTGSDTQYF. This rearrangement joins TRBV6-2 or TRBV6-3 to TRBJ2-3; TCRdb lists TRBD1, though no DNA is available to test this call. Germline V gives CDR1 MNHEY, CDR2 SVGEGT. The CDR3 consists of 16 residues.